In its sample, the clone carrying this T cell receptor (beta chain) was seen many times. This sample was included in a study of low-dose radiotherapy and immunotherapy resistance in tumors. The germline gives CDR1 DFQATT, CDR2 SNEGSKA (reference sequence). Losses at the gene ends were 6 bases for V and 0 bases for J; bases not matched to a gene: 4. CDR3 length: 13 residues. Time point in this sample: before trial treatment. TRAV- and TRBV-specific primers, spanning alpha and beta chains, primed first-strand cDNA. With a V-primer adapter and a constant-region primer, TCRs were amplified for roughly 18 PCR cycles. TCRdb redid the calling of the reads with MiXCR, one entry per CDR3 protein. Here the sample spans some 82,000 distinct CDR3 sequences, about 19% being singletons.

Sequences were derived from PBMCs, sampled before treatment. This receptor was taken from a male donor with prostate cancer. The chain combines TRBV20-1 with TRBJ2-5; TRBD2 agrees at 7 bases. CDR3 bases: TGCAGTGCAACGGGACTAAACCAAGAGACCCAGTACTTC. It translates to CSATGLNQETQYF.